This TCR beta chain was identified in a study of identical twins. Study-level points and caveats: There were fewer insertions in abundant cord blood beta clonotypes, but memory repertoires showed no such pattern.

This clonotype was observed at least ten times. What it recognizes is unknown. Each CDR3 protein gets one entry after TCRdb re-called the 5' RACE reads with MiXCR. The repertoire holds approximately 300,000 distinct CDR3 sequences, with less than 9.5% as singletons. This CDR3 spans 15 amino acids. The V gene lost 3 bases and the J gene lost 8 bases, with 14 bases spanning the gap. Germline CDR1 SEHNR, CDR2 FQNEAQ (reference sequence). These data also featured in a second study, about yellow fever vaccine responses in identical twins. That work contributes: Vaccine-induced T cell responses in twins were reportedly observed to appear partly convergent, partly personalized.

The clonotype comes from a woman aged 18-29 years in good health. This chain joins TRBV7-9 and TRBJ2-6, with D perhaps being TRBD1 or TRBD2 (6 bases each). The sample consisted of CD8+ T cells sorted from blood. The CDR3 bases are TGTGCCAGCAGCTTTAGGGGGGAGGAGACCAACGTCCTGACTTTC. Translated, it gives CASSFRGEETNVLTF.